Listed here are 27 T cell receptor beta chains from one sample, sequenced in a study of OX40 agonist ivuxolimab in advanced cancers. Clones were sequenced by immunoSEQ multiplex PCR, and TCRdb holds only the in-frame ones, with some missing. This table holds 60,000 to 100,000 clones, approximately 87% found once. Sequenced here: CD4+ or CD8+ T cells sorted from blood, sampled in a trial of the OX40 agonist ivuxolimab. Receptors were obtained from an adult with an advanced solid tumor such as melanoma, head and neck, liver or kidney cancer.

The CDR3, as DNA: TGTGCCAGCACCCGCTCCCCAGGGAACTACGAGCAGTACTTC. The encoded protein is CASTRSPGNYEQYF. The chain employs TRBV5-6 and TRBJ2-7, with D perhaps TRBD1 (5 bases). V was pared by 6 bases and J by 3 bases, with 16 bases between. The CDR3 spans 14 residues. The germline V gene encodes CDR1 SGHDT and CDR2 YYEEEE. Full variable domain (outside the CDR3, taken from reference TRBV5-6 and TRBJ2-7): DAGVTQSPTHLIKTRGQQVTLRCSPKSGHDTVSWYQQALGQGPQFIFQYYEEEERQRGNFPDRFSGHQFPNYSSELNVNALLLGDSALYLCASTRSPGNYEQYFGPGTRLTVT.

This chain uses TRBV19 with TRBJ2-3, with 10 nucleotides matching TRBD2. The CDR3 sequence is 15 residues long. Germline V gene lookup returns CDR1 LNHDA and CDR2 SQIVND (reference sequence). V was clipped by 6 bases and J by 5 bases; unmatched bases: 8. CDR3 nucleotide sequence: TGTGCCAGTAGGCCGATAGCGGGAGGTCGAGATACGCAGTATTTT. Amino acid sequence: CASRPIAGGRDTQYF.

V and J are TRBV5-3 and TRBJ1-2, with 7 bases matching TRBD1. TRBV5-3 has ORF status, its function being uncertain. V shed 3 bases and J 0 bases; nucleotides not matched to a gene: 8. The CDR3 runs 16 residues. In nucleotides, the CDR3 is TGTGCCAGAAGCTCCCGGGGACAGCGTACTAACTATGGCTACACCTTC. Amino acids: CARSSRGQRTNYGYTF.

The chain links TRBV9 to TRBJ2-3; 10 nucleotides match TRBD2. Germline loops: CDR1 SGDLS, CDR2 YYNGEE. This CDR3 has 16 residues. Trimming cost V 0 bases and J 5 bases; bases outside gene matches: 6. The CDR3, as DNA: TGTGCCAGCAGCGTAGGCGAGCGGGGGGGCGTAGATACGCAGTATTTT. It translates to CASSVGERGGVDTQYF.

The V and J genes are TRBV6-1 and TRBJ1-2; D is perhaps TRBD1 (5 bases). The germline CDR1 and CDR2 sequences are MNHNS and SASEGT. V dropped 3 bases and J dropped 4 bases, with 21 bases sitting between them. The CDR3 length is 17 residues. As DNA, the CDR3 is TGTGCCAGCAGTGAGGGCGGGGGTCAGAGGAGAGGCTATGGCTACACCTTC. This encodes CASSEGGGQRRGYGYTF.

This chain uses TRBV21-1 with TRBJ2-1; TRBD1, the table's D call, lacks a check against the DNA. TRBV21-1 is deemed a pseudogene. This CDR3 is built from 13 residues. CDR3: CASSKVVGQEQFF. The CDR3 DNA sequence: TGTGCCAGCAGCAAAGTAGTTGGACAGGAGCAGTTCTTC.

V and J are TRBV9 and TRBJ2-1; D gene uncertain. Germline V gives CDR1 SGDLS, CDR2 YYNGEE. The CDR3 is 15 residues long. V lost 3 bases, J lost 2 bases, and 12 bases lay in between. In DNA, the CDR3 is TGTGCCAGCAGCGGAGGCCCCTCGACCTACAATGAGCAGTTCTTC. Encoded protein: CASSGGPSTYNEQFF. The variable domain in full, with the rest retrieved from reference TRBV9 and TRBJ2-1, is DSGVTQTPKHLITATGQRVTLRCSPRSGDLSVYWYQQSLDQGLQFLIQYYNGEERAKGNILERFSAQQFPDLHSELNLSSLELGDSALYFCASSGGPSTYNEQFFGPGTRLTVL.

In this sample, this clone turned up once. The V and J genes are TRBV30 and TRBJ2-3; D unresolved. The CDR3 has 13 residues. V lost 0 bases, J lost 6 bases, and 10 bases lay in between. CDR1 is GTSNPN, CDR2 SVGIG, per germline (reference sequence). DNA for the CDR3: TGTGCCTGGAGTGTAGGTGATGCGGATACGCAGTATTTT. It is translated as CAWSVGDADTQYF.

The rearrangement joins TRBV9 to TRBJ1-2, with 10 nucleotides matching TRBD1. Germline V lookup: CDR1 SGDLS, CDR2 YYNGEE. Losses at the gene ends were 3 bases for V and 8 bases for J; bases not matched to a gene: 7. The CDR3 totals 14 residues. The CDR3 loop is CASSEGQGLKGYTF. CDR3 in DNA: TGTGCCAGCAGCGAGGGACAGGGGTTGAAGGGCTACACCTTC.

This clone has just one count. The CDR3 DNA follows: TGTGCCAGCAGCTTAACCCTTGGGATTCGTAGATCCGAAAAACTGTTTTTT. It codes for CASSLTLGIRRSEKLFF. This chain uses TRBV7-9 with TRBJ1-4; D remains unclear. Germline CDR1 SEHNR, CDR2 FQNEAQ (reference sequence). The CDR3 is 17 amino acids. The germline V and J ends were trimmed by 2 bases and 8 bases, with 21 bases remaining between them.

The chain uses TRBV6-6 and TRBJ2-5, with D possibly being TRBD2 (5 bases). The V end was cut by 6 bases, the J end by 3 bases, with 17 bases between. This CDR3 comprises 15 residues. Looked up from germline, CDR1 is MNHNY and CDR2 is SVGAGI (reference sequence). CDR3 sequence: CASRALGSGEETQYF. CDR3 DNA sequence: TGTGCCAGCAGGGCACTAGGCTCAGGAGAAGAGACCCAGTACTTC.

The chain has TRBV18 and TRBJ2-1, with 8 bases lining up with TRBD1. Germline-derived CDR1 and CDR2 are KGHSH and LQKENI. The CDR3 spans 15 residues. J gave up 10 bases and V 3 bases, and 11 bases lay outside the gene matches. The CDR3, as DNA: TGTGCCAGCTCACCGCGGACAGGGTTCGCCGCAGAGCAGTTCTTC. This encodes CASSPRTGFAAEQFF.

This CDR3 is CASSYGLAGDTQYF. CDR3 coding DNA: TGCGCCAGCAGCTACGGACTAGCGGGAGACACGCAGTATTTT. The rearrangement links TRBV5-1 to TRBJ2-3, with TRBD2 matching 13 bases. The CDR3 is made up of 14 amino acids. V was clipped by 3 bases and J by 9 bases; unmatched bases: 4. CDR1 and CDR2 (germline): SGHRS, YFSETQ.

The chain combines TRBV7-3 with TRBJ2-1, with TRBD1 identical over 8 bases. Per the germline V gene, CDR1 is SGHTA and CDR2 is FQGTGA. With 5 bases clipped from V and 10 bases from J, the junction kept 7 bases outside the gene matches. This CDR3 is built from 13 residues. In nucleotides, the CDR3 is TGTGCCAGCAGCCAAAACTGGGACAGGGAGCAGTTCTTC. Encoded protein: CASSQNWDREQFF.

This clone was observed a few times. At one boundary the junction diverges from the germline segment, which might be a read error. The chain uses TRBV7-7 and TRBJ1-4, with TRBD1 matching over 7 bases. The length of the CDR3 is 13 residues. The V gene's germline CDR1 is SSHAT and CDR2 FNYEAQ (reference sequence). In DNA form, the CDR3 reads TGTGCTAGCAGCCCATCGACAGGGTCAGTACTGTTTTTT. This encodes CASSPSTGSVLFF.

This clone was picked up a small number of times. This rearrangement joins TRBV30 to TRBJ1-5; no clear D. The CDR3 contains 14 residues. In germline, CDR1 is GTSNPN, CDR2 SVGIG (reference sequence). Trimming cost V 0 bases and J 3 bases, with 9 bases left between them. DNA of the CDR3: TGTGCCTGGAGTGTAGCGCAGGTCAATCAGCCCCAGCATTTT. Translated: CAWSVAQVNQPQHF.

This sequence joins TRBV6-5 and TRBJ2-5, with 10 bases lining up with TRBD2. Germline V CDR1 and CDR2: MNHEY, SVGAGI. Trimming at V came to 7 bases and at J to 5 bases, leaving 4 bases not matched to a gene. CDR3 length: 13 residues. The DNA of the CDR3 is TGTGCCAGCAAAACTAGCGGGATTGAGACCCAGTACTTC. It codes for CASKTSGIETQYF.

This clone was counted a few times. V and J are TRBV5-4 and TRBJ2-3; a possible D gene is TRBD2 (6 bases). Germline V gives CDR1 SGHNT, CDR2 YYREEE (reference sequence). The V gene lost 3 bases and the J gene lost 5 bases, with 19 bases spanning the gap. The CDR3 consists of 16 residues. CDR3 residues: CASSYSGLIEGDTQYF. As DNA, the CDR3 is TGTGCCAGCAGCTATTCGGGACTTATTGAAGGAGATACGCAGTATTTT.

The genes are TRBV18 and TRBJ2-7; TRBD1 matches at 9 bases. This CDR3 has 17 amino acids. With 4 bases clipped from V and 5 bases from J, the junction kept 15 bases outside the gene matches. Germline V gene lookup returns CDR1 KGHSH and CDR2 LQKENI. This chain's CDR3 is CASSLSNPGTGQNEQYF. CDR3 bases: TGTGCCAGCTCACTCTCGAACCCCGGGACAGGGCAAAACGAGCAGTACTTC.

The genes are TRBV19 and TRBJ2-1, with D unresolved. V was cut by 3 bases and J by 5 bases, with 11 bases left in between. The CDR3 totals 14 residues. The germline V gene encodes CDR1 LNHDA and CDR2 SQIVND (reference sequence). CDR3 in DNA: TGTGCCAGTAGTATTGGGGTTGGGGACAATGAGCAGTTCTTC. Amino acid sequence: CASSIGVGDNEQFF.

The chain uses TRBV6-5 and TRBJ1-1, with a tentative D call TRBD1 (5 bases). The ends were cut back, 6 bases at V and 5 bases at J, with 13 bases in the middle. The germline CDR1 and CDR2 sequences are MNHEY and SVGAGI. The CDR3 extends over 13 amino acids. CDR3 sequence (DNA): TGTGCCAGCAGCCTCGACAGTCGTACTGAAGCTTTCTTT. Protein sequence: CASSLDSRTEAFF.

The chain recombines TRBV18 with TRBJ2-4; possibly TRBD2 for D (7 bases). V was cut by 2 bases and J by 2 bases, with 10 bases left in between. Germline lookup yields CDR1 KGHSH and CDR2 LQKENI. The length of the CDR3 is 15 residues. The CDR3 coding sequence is TGTGCCAGCTCACCAGAGGGGGGGTCCAAAAACATTCAGTACTTC. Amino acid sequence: CASSPEGGSKNIQYF.

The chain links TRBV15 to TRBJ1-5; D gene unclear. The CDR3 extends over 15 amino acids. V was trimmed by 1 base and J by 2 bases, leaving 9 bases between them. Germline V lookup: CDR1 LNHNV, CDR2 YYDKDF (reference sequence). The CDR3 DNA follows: TGTGCCACCAGCAGAGCAGGAGTAGGCAATCAGCCCCAGCATTTT. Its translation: CATSRAGVGNQPQHF.

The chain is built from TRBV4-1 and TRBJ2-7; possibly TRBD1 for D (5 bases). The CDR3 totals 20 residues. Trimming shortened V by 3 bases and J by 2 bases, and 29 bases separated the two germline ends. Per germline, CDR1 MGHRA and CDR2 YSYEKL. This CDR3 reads CASSHRVQEHPRVTAYEQYF. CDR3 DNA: TGCGCCAGCAGCCACCGGGTACAGGAGCACCCTCGAGTGACGGCCTACGAGCAGTACTTC.

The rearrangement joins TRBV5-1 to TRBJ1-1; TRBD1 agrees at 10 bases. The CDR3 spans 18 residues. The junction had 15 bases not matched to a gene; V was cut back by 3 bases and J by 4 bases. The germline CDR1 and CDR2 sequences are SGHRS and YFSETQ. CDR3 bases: TGCGCCAGCAGCTCAAAAGAACCGGGACAGGGGATTGGCACTGAAGCTTTCTTT. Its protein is CASSSKEPGQGIGTEAFF.

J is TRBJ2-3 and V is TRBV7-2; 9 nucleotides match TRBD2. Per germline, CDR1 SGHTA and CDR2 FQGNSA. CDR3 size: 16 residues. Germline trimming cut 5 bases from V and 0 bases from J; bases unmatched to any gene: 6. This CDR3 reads CASSLGLALSTDTQYF. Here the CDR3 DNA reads TGTGCCAGCAGCCTGGGACTAGCCCTAAGCACAGATACGCAGTATTTT.

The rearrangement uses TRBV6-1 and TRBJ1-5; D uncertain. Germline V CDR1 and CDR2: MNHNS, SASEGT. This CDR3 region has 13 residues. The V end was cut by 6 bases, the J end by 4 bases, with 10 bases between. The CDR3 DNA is TGTGCCAGCAGCCTTAGGGAGAATCAGCCCCAGCATTTT. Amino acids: CASSLRENQPQHF.